This TCR beta chain was profiled in a study of blood T cell repertoires in COVID-19. Study summary: There were acute and convalescent COVID-19 samples, and they came from the United States, Italy and Spain. T cells, B-cell-depleted T cells, or PBMCs provided the cDNA or gDNA that served as material.

Germline V CDR1 and CDR2: MNHEY, SVGEGT. The CDR3 covers 16 residues. V lost 5 bases, J lost 7 bases, and 13 bases stayed unmatched. Original methodology: Scientists estimated how many nucleated cells there were by amplifying reference gene primers. Sequenced by immunoSEQ multiplex PCR; TCRdb stores in-frame clones only, minus some. From that table come the V and J calls and clone size; the DNA was used to work out D and trimming. Here the sample spans 270,000 or so clones, roughly four fifths being singletons. The chain uses TRBV6-2 or TRBV6-3 and TRBJ2-4, with 8 bases fitting TRBD2. The sequence was collected from a woman between 45 and 65 years old who had recovered from COVID-19. Sequencing was carried out using peripheral blood. As DNA, the CDR3 is TGTGCCAGCAGTGACCCGGGGGGGCATGGATATAACATTCAGTACTTC. Its translation: CASSDPGGHGYNIQYF.